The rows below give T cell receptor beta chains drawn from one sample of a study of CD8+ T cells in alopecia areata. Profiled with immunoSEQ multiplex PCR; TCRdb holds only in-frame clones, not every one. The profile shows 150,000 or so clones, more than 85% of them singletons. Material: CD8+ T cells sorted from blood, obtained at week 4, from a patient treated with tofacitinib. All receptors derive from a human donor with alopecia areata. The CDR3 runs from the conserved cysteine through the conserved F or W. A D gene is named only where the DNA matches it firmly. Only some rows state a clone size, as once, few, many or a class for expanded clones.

cdr3_aa: CASSWGDAETQYF
cdr3_nt: TGTGCCAGCAGCTGGGGCGACGCAGAGACCCAGTACTTC
v_call: TRBV5-4
j_call: TRBJ2-5
d_call: NA
clone_size: NA

cdr3_aa: CASSLFEGPAKNIQYF
cdr3_nt: TGTGCCAGCAGCTTATTCGAGGGGCCAGCCAAAAACATTCAGTACTTC
v_call: TRBV7-8
j_call: TRBJ2-4
d_call: NA
clone_size: NA

cdr3_aa: CATSPDRSGANVLTF
cdr3_nt: TGTGCCACCAGCCCGGACCGCTCTGGGGCCAACGTCCTGACTTTC
v_call: TRBV15
j_call: TRBJ2-6
d_call: NA
clone_size: NA

cdr3_aa: CARDPTGASYNEQFF
cdr3_nt: TGTGCCAGAGACCCCACCGGGGCTTCCTACAATGAGCAGTTCTTC
v_call: TRBV30
j_call: TRBJ2-1
d_call: NA
clone_size: NA

cdr3_aa: CASSLVGQPQHF
cdr3_nt: TGTGCCAGCAGTTTAGTTGGTCAGCCCCAGCATTTT
v_call: TRBV27
j_call: TRBJ1-5
d_call: NA
clone_size: once

cdr3_aa: CAWNSGDSYEQYF
cdr3_nt: TGTGCCTGGAACAGCGGGGACTCCTACGAGCAGTACTTC
v_call: TRBV30
j_call: TRBJ2-7
d_call: TRBD2
clone_size: NA

cdr3_aa: CASSLARGTGSYEQYF
cdr3_nt: TGTGCCAGCAGCTTAGCGCGGGGGACGGGCTCCTACGAGCAGTACTTC
v_call: TRBV7-8
j_call: TRBJ2-7
d_call: TRBD2
clone_size: NA

cdr3_aa: CASSLASGSRETQYF
cdr3_nt: TGCGCCAGCAGCTTGGCTAGCGGGAGCCGGGAGACCCAGTACTTC
v_call: TRBV5-1
j_call: TRBJ2-5
d_call: TRBD2
clone_size: NA

cdr3_aa: CASSRKGREGANVLTF
cdr3_nt: TGTGCCAGCAGCAGAAAAGGGAGGGAAGGGGCCAACGTCCTGACTTTC
v_call: TRBV9
j_call: TRBJ2-6
d_call: TRBD2
clone_size: NA

cdr3_aa: CASSPEDWYYEQYF
cdr3_nt: TGTGCCAGCAGCCCAGAAGACTGGTACTACGAGCAGTACTTC
v_call: TRBV7-9
j_call: TRBJ2-7
d_call: NA
clone_size: NA

cdr3_aa: CASSTRTDGYTF
cdr3_nt: TGTGCCAGCAGCACCAGGACAGATGGCTACACCTTC
v_call: TRBV9
j_call: TRBJ1-2
d_call: NA
clone_size: NA

cdr3_aa: CASSRRGGQETQYF
cdr3_nt: TGTGCCAGCAGCCGAAGGGGCGGGCAAGAGACCCAGTACTTC
v_call: TRBV28
j_call: TRBJ2-5
d_call: NA
clone_size: NA

cdr3_aa: CASSYEGDTQYF
cdr3_nt: TGTGCCAGCAGCTATGAAGGAGATACGCAGTATTTT
v_call: TRBV7-8
j_call: TRBJ2-3
d_call: NA
clone_size: NA

cdr3_aa: CASSFKGTEQYF
cdr3_nt: TGTGCCAGCAGCTTCAAGGGTACCGAGCAGTACTTC
v_call: TRBV7-9
j_call: TRBJ2-7
d_call: NA
clone_size: NA

cdr3_aa: CASSLLREGTYEQYF
cdr3_nt: TGTGCCAGCAGTTTGTTGCGGGAGGGCACCTACGAGCAGTACTTC
v_call: TRBV27
j_call: TRBJ2-7
d_call: TRBD2
clone_size: NA

cdr3_aa: CASSLGEDTQYF
cdr3_nt: TGTGCCAGCAGCTTAGGCGAAGATACGCAGTATTTT
v_call: TRBV11-3
j_call: TRBJ2-3
d_call: NA
clone_size: NA

cdr3_aa: CASSEMGNIQYF
cdr3_nt: TGCGCCAGCAGTGAAATGGGGAACATTCAGTACTTC
v_call: TRBV10-2
j_call: TRBJ2-4
d_call: NA
clone_size: NA

cdr3_aa: CASSTGLAGGLEQYF
cdr3_nt: TGTGCCAGCAGTACCGGACTAGCGGGAGGGCTCGAGCAGTACTTC
v_call: TRBV6-5
j_call: TRBJ2-7
d_call: TRBD2
clone_size: NA

cdr3_aa: CASSVASGADTEAFF
cdr3_nt: TGTGCCAGCAGCGTAGCCTCAGGGGCGGACACTGAAGCTTTCTTT
v_call: TRBV9
j_call: TRBJ1-1
d_call: NA
clone_size: once

cdr3_aa: CSVEGDPSSYNEQFF
cdr3_nt: TGCAGCGTTGAAGGGGACCCCAGCTCCTACAATGAGCAGTTCTTC
v_call: TRBV29-1
j_call: TRBJ2-1
d_call: NA
clone_size: once

cdr3_aa: CASSEEGTGHNEQFF
cdr3_nt: TGTGCCAGCAGTGAAGAGGGGACGGGACACAATGAGCAGTTCTTC
v_call: TRBV6-1
j_call: TRBJ2-1
d_call: NA
clone_size: NA

cdr3_aa: CASSAGTSGYEQYF
cdr3_nt: TGTGCCAGCAGCGCCGGGACTAGCGGTTACGAGCAGTACTTC
v_call: TRBV9
j_call: TRBJ2-7
d_call: TRBD2
clone_size: NA

cdr3_aa: CASRRTGYEQYF
cdr3_nt: TGTGCCAGCAGACGAACAGGGTACGAGCAGTACTTC
v_call: TRBV7-9
j_call: TRBJ2-7
d_call: NA
clone_size: NA

cdr3_aa: CASSQGHTLAYEQYF
cdr3_nt: TGTGCCAGCAGCCAGGGACATACTCTCGCCTACGAGCAGTACTTC
v_call: TRBV14
j_call: TRBJ2-7
d_call: NA
clone_size: NA

cdr3_aa: CASSLMGSDRGTEQYF
cdr3_nt: TGTGCCAGCAGCTTGATGGGTAGTGACAGGGGGACCGAGCAGTACTTC
v_call: TRBV11-2
j_call: TRBJ2-7
d_call: TRBD1
clone_size: once

cdr3_aa: CASSLALTSSDEQFF
cdr3_nt: TGTGCCAGCAGCTTAGCGTTAACTAGCTCCGATGAGCAGTTCTTC
v_call: TRBV7-9
j_call: TRBJ2-1
d_call: NA
clone_size: NA

cdr3_aa: CASSLGHTYEQYF
cdr3_nt: TGTGCCAGCAGCTTGGGACATACCTACGAGCAGTACTTC
v_call: TRBV6-6
j_call: TRBJ2-7
d_call: NA
clone_size: NA

cdr3_aa: CASSQGGLTYEQYF
cdr3_nt: TGCGCCAGCAGCCAAGGGGGACTTACCTACGAGCAGTACTTC
v_call: TRBV4-1
j_call: TRBJ2-7
d_call: NA
clone_size: NA

cdr3_aa: CASRDFGLNNSPLHF
cdr3_nt: TGTGCCAGCCGGGACTTCGGGCTCAATAATTCACCCCTCCACTTT
v_call: TRBV27
j_call: TRBJ1-6
d_call: NA
clone_size: NA

cdr3_aa: CASSDSSGLRSGELFF
cdr3_nt: TGTGCCAGCAGCGACAGTTCAGGGCTCCGGTCCGGGGAGCTGTTTTTT
v_call: TRBV7-9
j_call: TRBJ2-2
d_call: NA
clone_size: few

cdr3_aa: CASSQDISGPYNEQFF
cdr3_nt: TGCGCCAGCAGCCAAGATATAAGCGGGCCCTACAATGAGCAGTTCTTC
v_call: TRBV4-1
j_call: TRBJ2-1
d_call: NA
clone_size: NA

cdr3_aa: CASSPRQFF
cdr3_nt: TGTGCCAGCAGCCCAAGACAGTTCTTC
v_call: TRBV11-2
j_call: TRBJ2-1
d_call: NA
clone_size: NA

cdr3_aa: CASSPNPTGALGEQYF
cdr3_nt: TGTGCCAGCAGCCCCAATCCCACAGGGGCCCTTGGGGAGCAGTACTTC
v_call: TRBV5-4
j_call: TRBJ2-7
d_call: TRBD1
clone_size: few

cdr3_aa: CAISESDQGDTIYF
cdr3_nt: TGTGCCATCAGTGAGTCCGACCAGGGGGACACCATATATTTT
v_call: TRBV10-3
j_call: TRBJ1-3
d_call: TRBD1
clone_size: NA

cdr3_aa: CASSLGNTYEQYF
cdr3_nt: TGTGCCAGCAGTCTAGGGAACACCTACGAGCAGTACTTC
v_call: TRBV27
j_call: TRBJ2-7
d_call: NA
clone_size: NA

cdr3_aa: CASKGGQGVNYGYTF
cdr3_nt: TGTGCCAGCAAGGGGGGACAGGGAGTTAACTATGGCTACACCTTC
v_call: TRBV9
j_call: TRBJ1-2
d_call: TRBD1
clone_size: once

cdr3_aa: CASSLGTGLAKNIQYF
cdr3_nt: TGTGCCAGCAGCCTGGGGACAGGATTAGCCAAAAACATTCAGTACTTC
v_call: TRBV7-9
j_call: TRBJ2-4
d_call: TRBD1
clone_size: NA

cdr3_aa: CASSSSRTSGSHGELFF
cdr3_nt: TGTGCCAGCAGCTCAAGCCGGACTAGCGGGAGTCACGGGGAGCTGTTTTTT
v_call: TRBV5-6
j_call: TRBJ2-2
d_call: TRBD2
clone_size: NA

cdr3_aa: CASSSGTGGQETQYF
cdr3_nt: TGTGCCAGCAGCTCCGGGACAGGGGGGCAAGAGACCCAGTACTTC
v_call: TRBV13
j_call: TRBJ2-5
d_call: TRBD1
clone_size: NA

cdr3_aa: CASSEVLGAKNIQYF
cdr3_nt: TGTGCCAGCAGTGAAGTCCTAGGCGCCAAAAACATTCAGTACTTC
v_call: TRBV6-1
j_call: TRBJ2-4
d_call: NA
clone_size: NA

cdr3_aa: CASSFLSGGYNEQFF
cdr3_nt: TGTGCCAGCAGCTTTTTATCAGGGGGATACAATGAGCAGTTCTTC
v_call: TRBV7-8
j_call: TRBJ2-1
d_call: TRBD1
clone_size: NA

cdr3_aa: CSILAGEGEKLFF
cdr3_nt: TGCAGCATTCTGGCTGGGGAGGGTGAAAAACTGTTTTTT
v_call: TRBV29-1
j_call: TRBJ1-4
d_call: NA
clone_size: NA

cdr3_aa: CASSERSPKPSYEQYF
cdr3_nt: TGTGCCAGCAGTGAAAGGTCTCCTAAGCCGTCCTACGAGCAGTACTTC
v_call: TRBV2
j_call: TRBJ2-7
d_call: NA
clone_size: few

cdr3_aa: CASSGWVQAEFGYTF
cdr3_nt: TGTGCCAGCAGCGGATGGGTTCAGGCTGAATTTGGCTACACCTTC
v_call: TRBV9
j_call: TRBJ1-2
d_call: NA
clone_size: NA

cdr3_aa: CASSQGSSGYTF
cdr3_nt: TGCGCCAGCAGCCAAGGGTCTTCCGGCTACACCTTC
v_call: TRBV4-1
j_call: TRBJ1-2
d_call: NA
clone_size: once

cdr3_aa: CASSLELAGVLEQFF
cdr3_nt: TGTGCCAGCAGCTTAGAGCTAGCGGGAGTGTTAGAGCAGTTCTTC
v_call: TRBV7-6
j_call: TRBJ2-1
d_call: TRBD2
clone_size: NA

cdr3_aa: CASSPGRYYGYTF
cdr3_nt: TGTGCCAGTTCACCGGGCCGTTACTATGGCTACACCTTC
v_call: TRBV27
j_call: TRBJ1-2
d_call: NA
clone_size: NA

cdr3_aa: CASSLAPLLYGYTF
cdr3_nt: TGTGCCAGCAGCTTAGCCCCCCTCCTCTATGGCTACACCTTC
v_call: TRBV7-9
j_call: TRBJ1-2
d_call: NA
clone_size: NA

cdr3_aa: CASSLGYGANYGYTF
cdr3_nt: TGTGCCAGCAGCTTAGGTTACGGGGCCAACTATGGCTACACCTTC
v_call: TRBV7-9
j_call: TRBJ1-2
d_call: NA
clone_size: once

cdr3_aa: CASVGGLFADTQYF
cdr3_nt: TGTGCCAGCGTTGGGGGTTTGTTTGCAGATACGCAGTATTTT
v_call: TRBV27
j_call: TRBJ2-3
d_call: NA
clone_size: NA

cdr3_aa: CASSYEQGTSYEQYF
cdr3_nt: TGTGCCAGCAGTTACGAACAGGGGACTTCCTACGAGCAGTACTTC
v_call: TRBV6-5
j_call: TRBJ2-7
d_call: NA
clone_size: NA

cdr3_aa: CASSIALAGGLNEQFF
cdr3_nt: TGTGCCAGTAGTATTGCACTAGCGGGGGGACTCAATGAGCAGTTCTTC
v_call: TRBV19
j_call: TRBJ2-1
d_call: TRBD2
clone_size: NA

cdr3_aa: CASARGEGVSYEQYF
cdr3_nt: TGTGCCAGCGCCCGGGGAGAAGGGGTCTCCTACGAGCAGTACTTC
v_call: TRBV27
j_call: TRBJ2-7
d_call: NA
clone_size: NA

cdr3_aa: CASSLRSVGYGYTF
cdr3_nt: TGTGCCAGCAGTTTACGTTCCGTTGGTTATGGCTACACCTTC
v_call: TRBV27
j_call: TRBJ1-2
d_call: NA
clone_size: NA

cdr3_aa: CSVEVGSVLEFF
cdr3_nt: TGCAGCGTTGAAGTAGGATCCGTACTGGAGTTCTTC
v_call: TRBV29-1
j_call: TRBJ2-1
d_call: NA
clone_size: NA